Listed below are T cell receptor beta chains from one sample, sequenced in a study of blood T cells in healthy people across ages. TCRdb re-called the 5' RACE reads with MiXCR, one entry per CDR3 protein. The repertoire holds some 560,000 distinct CDR3 sequences, with about 26% as singletons. These sequences were also reported in another study, on T cells of mothers and their children.

Source material: blood. These receptors originate from a boy aged 2 to 9 in good health. Each CDR3 is given with its conserved first and last residue. Each record gives: CDR3 DNA, CDR3 protein, D gene, CDR3 length, J gene, clone size, V gene. The D gene is left open where the match is weak. Size is omitted from some rows. Given values are once, few, many or a class for expanded clones.

DNA: TGTGCCAGCAGTGTTAATTCCGTACCCGATGTGACTGAAGCTTTCTTT; CDR3: CASSVNSVPDVTEAFF; D: -; length: 16; J: TRBJ1-1; size: -; V: TRBV2
DNA: TGTGCCATCAGTGCTACCGGGACAGCTGGCTACACCTTC; CDR3: CAISATGTAGYTF; D: TRBD1; length: 13; J: TRBJ1-2; size: few; V: TRBV10-3
DNA: TGCAGTGCTAGTGGGACAGTGAACACTGAAGCTTTCTTT; CDR3: CSASGTVNTEAFF; D: TRBD1; length: 13; J: TRBJ1-1; size: -; V: TRBV20-1
DNA: TGCGCCAGCAGCCAAGGGGTCAGAGGGGGAACTGAAGCTTTCTTT; CDR3: CASSQGVRGGTEAFF; D: -; length: 15; J: TRBJ1-1; size: -; V: TRBV4-3
DNA: TGTGCCAGCAGCCAAAGTAAAGGGACAGGGAACGAAGCTTTCTTT; CDR3: CASSQSKGTGNEAFF; D: TRBD1; length: 15; J: TRBJ1-1; size: -; V: TRBV4-2
DNA: TGTGCCAGCAGTCCCGTTAGCCTAGGTGATGAGCAGTTCTTC; CDR3: CASSPVSLGDEQFF; D: -; length: 14; J: TRBJ2-1; size: few; V: TRBV6-2/TRBV6-3
DNA: TGTGCCAGCAGCTTGGGGCCAGGGCGGGCAGATACGCAGTATTTT; CDR3: CASSLGPGRADTQYF; D: -; length: 15; J: TRBJ2-3; size: -; V: TRBV5-5
DNA: TGTGCCAGCAGGGCGGGGGAGAACACCGGGGAGCTGTTTTTT; CDR3: CASRAGENTGELFF; D: TRBD2; length: 14; J: TRBJ2-2; size: many; V: TRBV2
DNA: TGTGCCAGCAGCCCCCACCTATTGACAGGACCCTCTAGCACAGATACGCAGTATTTT; CDR3: CASSPHLLTGPSSTDTQYF; D: -; length: 19; J: TRBJ2-3; size: few; V: TRBV28
DNA: TGTGCCAGCTCCAGTAGCGATAGCAATCAGCCCCAGCATTTT; CDR3: CASSSSDSNQPQHF; D: -; length: 14; J: TRBJ1-5; size: many; V: TRBV11-2
DNA: TGTGCCAGCAGCCTTCGCGGAGTGGACAGATATGAAAAACTGTTTTTT; CDR3: CASSLRGVDRYEKLFF; D: -; length: 16; J: TRBJ1-4; size: -; V: TRBV7-2
DNA: TGTGCCAGCAGGGGCGGGGACGAGCAGTACTTC; CDR3: CASRGGDEQYF; D: -; length: 11; J: TRBJ2-7; size: -; V: TRBV2
DNA: TGTGCCAGCAGCGAGCTGGACAGGGGTCAAGAGACCCAGTACTTC; CDR3: CASSELDRGQETQYF; D: TRBD1; length: 15; J: TRBJ2-5; size: few; V: TRBV9
DNA: TGCAGCGTTAGCGCCGGAGGGGCATGGGAGCAGTTCTTC; CDR3: CSVSAGGAWEQFF; D: -; length: 13; J: TRBJ2-1; size: -; V: TRBV29-1
DNA: TGTGCCAGCAGCCTTCAAAGGGGTGGGGAGACCCAGTACTTC; CDR3: CASSLQRGGETQYF; D: -; length: 14; J: TRBJ2-5; size: few; V: TRBV12-3/TRBV12-4
DNA: TGTGCCATCAGTGAGACAGGGGAAGCTTTCTTT; CDR3: CAISETGEAFF; D: -; length: 11; J: TRBJ1-1; size: few; V: TRBV10-3
DNA: TGTGCCAGCAGCTTAGCCCCACCAGCGGGGGTCTCCTACGAGCAGTACTTC; CDR3: CASSLAPPAGVSYEQYF; D: TRBD2; length: 17; J: TRBJ2-7; size: -; V: TRBV7-2
DNA: TGTGCCAGCAGTTTATCGCCAAATAATGAAAAACTGTTTTTT; CDR3: CASSLSPNNEKLFF; D: -; length: 14; J: TRBJ1-4; size: -; V: TRBV12-3/TRBV12-4
DNA: TGTGCCAGCAGGGCCCAGGGGGGAGAGAATCAGCCCCAGCATTTT; CDR3: CASRAQGGENQPQHF; D: TRBD1; length: 15; J: TRBJ1-5; size: -; V: TRBV12-3/TRBV12-4
DNA: TGTGCCATCAGTGAGACCGGGACTAGCGGGAGTTTTGAGCAGTTCTTC; CDR3: CAISETGTSGSFEQFF; D: TRBD2; length: 16; J: TRBJ2-1; size: few; V: TRBV10-3
DNA: TGCGCCAGCAGCTTCACGGGACAGCTGGGCCACACTGAAGCTTTCTTT; CDR3: CASSFTGQLGHTEAFF; D: TRBD1; length: 16; J: TRBJ1-1; size: -; V: TRBV5-1
DNA: TGTGCCAGCAGCCCTCAAGATACAACTAATGAAAAACTGTTTTTT; CDR3: CASSPQDTTNEKLFF; D: -; length: 15; J: TRBJ1-4; size: few; V: TRBV7-9
DNA: TGTGCCAGCAGCCCACGGGGGGGCGAGGATACGCAGTATTTT; CDR3: CASSPRGGEDTQYF; D: TRBD2; length: 14; J: TRBJ2-3; size: few; V: TRBV3-1
DNA: TGTGCCAGCAGAGGGGGGTTGGAGACCCAGTACTTC; CDR3: CASRGGLETQYF; D: -; length: 12; J: TRBJ2-5; size: -; V: TRBV28
DNA: TGTGCCAGCAGCCACGTGGGGGACGGATACAATGAGCAGTTCTTC; CDR3: CASSHVGDGYNEQFF; D: -; length: 15; J: TRBJ2-1; size: few; V: TRBV11-3
DNA: TGTGCCAGCAGCCAAATAGCGGGAGTTAACGAGCAGTACTTC; CDR3: CASSQIAGVNEQYF; D: TRBD2; length: 14; J: TRBJ2-7; size: -; V: TRBV12-3/TRBV12-4
DNA: TGTGCCAGCAGTACCGGTCGGGGAACTGATGAAAAACTGTTTTTT; CDR3: CASSTGRGTDEKLFF; D: -; length: 15; J: TRBJ1-4; size: -; V: TRBV6-5
DNA: TGTGCCAGCAGCTTAGCGCCGGGTAGGATGGAGCCAGAAGCTTTCTTT; CDR3: CASSLAPGRMEPEAFF; D: -; length: 16; J: TRBJ1-1; size: few; V: TRBV7-9
DNA: TGCGCCAGCAGCCAAGATCCTAGGAGCTCCGGGGAGCTGTTTTTT; CDR3: CASSQDPRSSGELFF; D: -; length: 15; J: TRBJ2-2; size: few; V: TRBV4-3
DNA: TGTGCCAGCAGAAACAGGGAGACCAAAAACATTCAGTACTTC; CDR3: CASRNRETKNIQYF; D: -; length: 14; J: TRBJ2-4; size: -; V: TRBV2
DNA: TGCAGCGTTGAAGATCGGGCATCCAGCTATGGCTACACCTTC; CDR3: CSVEDRASSYGYTF; D: -; length: 14; J: TRBJ1-2; size: -; V: TRBV29-1
DNA: TGTGCCAGCAGTAGTGGAGGGTCAGGCGGGAATGAGCAGTTCTTC; CDR3: CASSSGGSGGNEQFF; D: -; length: 15; J: TRBJ2-1; size: -; V: TRBV12-3/TRBV12-4
DNA: TGCAGCGTTGCCCAGGGAGGAGTCCTCCACTTT; CDR3: CSVAQGGVLHF; D: -; length: 11; J: TRBJ1-6; size: few; V: TRBV29-1
DNA: TGTGCCAGCAGCTTTTACTCGACCGTTGCAACTAATGAAAAACTGTTTTTT; CDR3: CASSFYSTVATNEKLFF; D: -; length: 17; J: TRBJ1-4; size: -; V: TRBV7-9
DNA: TGTGCCAGCAGCCAAGGAGATTTCTCTGGAAACACCATATATTTT; CDR3: CASSQGDFSGNTIYF; D: -; length: 15; J: TRBJ1-3; size: few; V: TRBV14
DNA: TGTGCCAGCAGTGCAGACTTAGAGGGCCCCTACGAGCAGTACTTC; CDR3: CASSADLEGPYEQYF; D: -; length: 15; J: TRBJ2-7; size: -; V: TRBV2
DNA: TGTGCCAGCAGCGTAGTAGACGGGCTAGGAGAGACCCAGTACTTC; CDR3: CASSVVDGLGETQYF; D: -; length: 15; J: TRBJ2-5; size: -; V: TRBV9
DNA: TGTGCCAGCTCACCACAGAGAGGGACAGGGGGCTCCTACAATGAGCAGTTCTTC; CDR3: CASSPQRGTGGSYNEQFF; D: TRBD1; length: 18; J: TRBJ2-1; size: -; V: TRBV18
DNA: TGTGCCACCAGCAGAGCCGGAACGGATACGCAGTATTTT; CDR3: CATSRAGTDTQYF; D: -; length: 13; J: TRBJ2-3; size: few; V: TRBV15